The clone carrying this T cell receptor (beta chain) was found many times. The antigen remains unidentified. These data originate in a study of quantifying T cell responses using KT2 cells. Overall study context: RNA was reverse transcribed with TCR alpha and beta constant-region primers. General study results and limits: Even the lowest spike-in, about one KT2 cell per 100,000 PBMC, yielded detectable KT2 sequences.

The CDR3 is made up of 17 amino acids. V lost 5 bases, J lost 0 bases, and 17 bases lay in between. Germline-derived CDR1 and CDR2 are SGHNT and YENEEA. Unfractionated PBMC were spiked with known numbers of KT2 clone cells. KT2 cells were mixed with fixed PBMC numbers at varying ratios. The cDNA 3' end received a ligated oligonucleotide with a UMI. The first PCR ran approximately 4 cycles with an equimolar RC1.1 and RC1.2 beta primer mix. TCRdb processed the UMI-ligation and nested PCR reads anew with MiXCR; each CDR3 protein has one entry. The profile shows approximately 43,000 distinct CDR3 sequences, approximately 15% of them singletons.

Sequences were obtained from PBMCs spiked with cells of the T cell clone KT2. This chain joins TRBV11-3 and TRBJ2-1; perhaps TRBD2 as D (7 bases). The source is a human donor. The CDR3, as DNA: TGTGCCAGCAGCAACCCATGGGGAGGGGGCTCCTACAATGAGCAGTTCTTC. Residues: CASSNPWGGGSYNEQFF.